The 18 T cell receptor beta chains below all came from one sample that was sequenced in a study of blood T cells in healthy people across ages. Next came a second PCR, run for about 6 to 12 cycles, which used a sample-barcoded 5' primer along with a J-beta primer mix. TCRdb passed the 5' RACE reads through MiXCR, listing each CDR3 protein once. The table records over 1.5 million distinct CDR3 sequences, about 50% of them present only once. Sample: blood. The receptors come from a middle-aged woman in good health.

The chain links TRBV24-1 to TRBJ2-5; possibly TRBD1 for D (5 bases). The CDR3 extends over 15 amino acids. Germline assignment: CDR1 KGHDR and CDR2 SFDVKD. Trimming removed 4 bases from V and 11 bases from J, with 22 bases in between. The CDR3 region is CATSEGAGMYNEQYF. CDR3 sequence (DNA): TGTGCCACCAGTGAAGGGGCAGGGATGTACAATGAGCAGTACTTC.

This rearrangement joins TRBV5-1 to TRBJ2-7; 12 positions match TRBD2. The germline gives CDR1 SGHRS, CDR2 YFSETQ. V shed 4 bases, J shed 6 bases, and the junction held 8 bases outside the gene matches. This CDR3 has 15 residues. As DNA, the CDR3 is TGCGCCAGCAGCGCGGAGACTAGCGGGGGATCCGAGCAGTACTTC. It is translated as CASSAETSGGSEQYF. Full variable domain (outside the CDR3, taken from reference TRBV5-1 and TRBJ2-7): KAGVTQTPRYLIKTRGQQVTLSCSPISGHRSVSWYQQTPGQGLQFLFEYFSETQRNKGNFPGRFSGRQFSNSRSEMNVSTLELGDSALYLCASSAETSGGSEQYFGPGTRLTVT.

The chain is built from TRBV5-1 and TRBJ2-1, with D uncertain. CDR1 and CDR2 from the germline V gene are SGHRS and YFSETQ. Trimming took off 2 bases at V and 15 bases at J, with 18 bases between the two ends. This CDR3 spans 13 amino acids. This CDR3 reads CASSFERTPWLFF. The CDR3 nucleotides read TGCGCCAGCAGCTTTGAACGGACGCCTTGGCTGTTCTTC.

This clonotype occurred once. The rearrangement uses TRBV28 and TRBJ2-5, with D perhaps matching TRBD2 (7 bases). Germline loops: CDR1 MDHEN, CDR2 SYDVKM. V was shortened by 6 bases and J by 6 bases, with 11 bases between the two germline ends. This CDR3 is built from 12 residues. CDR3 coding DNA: TGTGCCAGCAGACGGGGGGCAAAGACCCAGTACTTC. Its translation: CASRRGAKTQYF. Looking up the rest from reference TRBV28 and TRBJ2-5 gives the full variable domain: DVKVTQSSRYLVKRTGEKVFLECVQDMDHENMFWYRQDPGLGLRLIYFSYDVKMKEKGDIPEGYSVSREKKERFSLILESASTNQTSMYLCASRRGAKTQYFGPGTRLLVL.

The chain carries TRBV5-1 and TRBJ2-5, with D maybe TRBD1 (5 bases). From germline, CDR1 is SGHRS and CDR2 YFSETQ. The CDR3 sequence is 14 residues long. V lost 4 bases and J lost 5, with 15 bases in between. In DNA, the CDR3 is TGCGCCAGCAGCGTGGACACCGACTTTGAGACCCAGTACTTC. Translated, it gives CASSVDTDFETQYF.

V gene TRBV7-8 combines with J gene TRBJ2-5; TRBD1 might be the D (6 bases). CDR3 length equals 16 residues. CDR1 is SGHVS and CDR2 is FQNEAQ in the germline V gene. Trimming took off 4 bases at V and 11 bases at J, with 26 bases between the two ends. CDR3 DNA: TGTGCCAGCAGCTCGCCACAGGGCATCTCCTACAATGAGCAGTACTTC. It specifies CASSSPQGISYNEQYF.

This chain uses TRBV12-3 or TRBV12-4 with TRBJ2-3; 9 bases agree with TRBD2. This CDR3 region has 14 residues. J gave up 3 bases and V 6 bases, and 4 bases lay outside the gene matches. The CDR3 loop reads CASSHSGGTDTQYF. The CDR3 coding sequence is TGTGCCAGCAGCCATAGCGGGGGTACAGATACGCAGTATTTT.

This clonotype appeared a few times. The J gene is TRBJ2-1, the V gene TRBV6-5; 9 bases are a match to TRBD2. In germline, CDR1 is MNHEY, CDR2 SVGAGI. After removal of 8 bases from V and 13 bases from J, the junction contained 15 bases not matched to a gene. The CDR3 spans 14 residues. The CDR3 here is CASQPQGSGGRQFF. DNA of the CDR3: TGTGCCAGCCAACCCCAGGGTAGCGGGGGACGTCAGTTCTTC.

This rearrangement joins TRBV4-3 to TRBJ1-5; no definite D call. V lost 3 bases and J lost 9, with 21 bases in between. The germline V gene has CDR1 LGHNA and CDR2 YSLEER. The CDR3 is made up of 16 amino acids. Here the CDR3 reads CASSQDQTPGLGPQHF. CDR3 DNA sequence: TGCGCCAGCAGCCAGGACCAGACCCCTGGGCTCGGGCCCCAGCATTTT.

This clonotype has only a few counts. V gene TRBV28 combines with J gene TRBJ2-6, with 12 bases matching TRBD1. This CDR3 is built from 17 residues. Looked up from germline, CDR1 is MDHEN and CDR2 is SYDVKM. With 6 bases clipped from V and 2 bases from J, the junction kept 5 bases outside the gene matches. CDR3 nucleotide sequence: TGTGCCAGCAGCTGGGACAGGGGGCTAGCTGGGGCCAACGTCCTGACTTTC. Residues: CASSWDRGLAGANVLTF. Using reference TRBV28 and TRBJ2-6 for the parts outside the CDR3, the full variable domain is DVKVTQSSRYLVKRTGEKVFLECVQDMDHENMFWYRQDPGLGLRLIYFSYDVKMKEKGDIPEGYSVSREKKERFSLILESASTNQTSMYLCASSWDRGLAGANVLTFGAGSRLTVL.

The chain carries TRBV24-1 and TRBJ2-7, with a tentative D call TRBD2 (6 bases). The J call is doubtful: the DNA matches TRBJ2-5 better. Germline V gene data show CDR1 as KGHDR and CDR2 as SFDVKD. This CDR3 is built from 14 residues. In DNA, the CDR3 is TGTGCCACCAGTGTTGCCAGGGAGGAGGAGACCCAGTACTTC. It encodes CATSVAREEETQYF.

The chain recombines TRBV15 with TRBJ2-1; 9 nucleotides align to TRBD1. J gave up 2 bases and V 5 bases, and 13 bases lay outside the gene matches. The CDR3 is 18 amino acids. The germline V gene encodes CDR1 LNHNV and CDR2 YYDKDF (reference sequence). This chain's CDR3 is CATSDPNPGQGAYNEQFF. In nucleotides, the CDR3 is TGTGCCACCAGCGACCCTAATCCGGGACAGGGCGCCTACAATGAGCAGTTCTTC.

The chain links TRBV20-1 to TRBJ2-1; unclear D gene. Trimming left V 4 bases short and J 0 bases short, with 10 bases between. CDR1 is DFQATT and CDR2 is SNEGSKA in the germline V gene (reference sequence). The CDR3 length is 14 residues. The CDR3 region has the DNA TGCAGTGCTATGAGACTTAGCTCCTACAATGAGCAGTTCTTC. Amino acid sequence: CSAMRLSSYNEQFF.

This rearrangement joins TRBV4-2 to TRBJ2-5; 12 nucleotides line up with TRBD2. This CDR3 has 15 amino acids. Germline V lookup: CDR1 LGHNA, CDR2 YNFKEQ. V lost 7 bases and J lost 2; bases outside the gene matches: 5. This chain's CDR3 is CASTPLAGGQETQYF. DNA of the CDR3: TGTGCCAGCACCCCGCTAGCGGGGGGGCAAGAGACCCAGTACTTC.

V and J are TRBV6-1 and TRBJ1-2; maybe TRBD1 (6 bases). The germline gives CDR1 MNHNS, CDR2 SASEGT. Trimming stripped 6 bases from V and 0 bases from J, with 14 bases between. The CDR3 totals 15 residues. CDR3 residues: CASSDRGGSNYGYTF. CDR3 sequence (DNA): TGTGCCAGCAGCGACCGAGGGGGTTCTAACTATGGCTACACCTTC.

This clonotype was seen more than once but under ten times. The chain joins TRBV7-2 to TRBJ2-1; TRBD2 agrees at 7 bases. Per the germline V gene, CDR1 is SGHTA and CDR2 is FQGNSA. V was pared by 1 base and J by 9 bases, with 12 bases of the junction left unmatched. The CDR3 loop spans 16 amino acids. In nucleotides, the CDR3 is TGTGCCAGCAGCTTAGAACCGGGACTAATGGTCACTGAGCAGTTCTTC. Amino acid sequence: CASSLEPGLMVTEQFF.

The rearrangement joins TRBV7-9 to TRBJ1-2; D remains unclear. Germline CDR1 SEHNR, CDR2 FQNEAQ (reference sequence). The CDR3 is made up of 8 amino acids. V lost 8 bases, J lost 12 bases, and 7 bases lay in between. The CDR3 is CASPEHTF. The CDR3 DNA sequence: TGTGCCAGCCCGGAGCACACCTTC.

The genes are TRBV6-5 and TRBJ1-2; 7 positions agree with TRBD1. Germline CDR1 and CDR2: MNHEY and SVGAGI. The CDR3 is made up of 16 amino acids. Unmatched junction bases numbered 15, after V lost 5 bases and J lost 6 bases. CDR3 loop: CASSPHRGYGLDGYTF. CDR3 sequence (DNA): TGTGCCAGCAGTCCCCACAGGGGCTACGGATTGGATGGCTACACCTTC.